This T cell receptor (beta chain) originates from a study of shared clonotypes between healthy human individuals. Comment on this clone: The antigen remains unidentified.

Study outcomes and limitations: A generally larger estimated richness was seen in naive subsets than in memory subsets.

In the original workflow: Quality scores were absent from the junction-only immunoSEQ sequences, so filtering differed. TCRdb's copy holds only in-frame clones and misses some; the assay was immunoSEQ multiplex PCR. V and J calls and clone size come straight from that table; D and trimming were deduced from the DNA. The sample shows about 2,200,000 clones, 85% to 95% of them seen only once. Trimming shortened V by 0 bases and J by 3 bases, and 3 bases separated the two germline ends. The CDR3 extends over 12 amino acids. Germline V gene sequence: CDR1 SGHDN, CDR2 FVKESK. Naive CD8 populations comprised CD45RO-negative cells positively selected for CCR7, excluding terminally differentiated effector memory CD45RA+ cells. Adult donors, all healthy and HIV-negative, had no recent acute infections or vaccinations.

Sequenced material: naive CD8+ T cells from PBMCs. The chain recombines TRBV14 with TRBJ2-7; D is unresolved. The receptor comes from a young man in good health. Some clones in this sample may be carry-over from other donors' samples. Written as DNA, the CDR3 is TGTGCCAGCAGCCAAGATATCTACGAGCAGTACTTC. It specifies CASSQDIYEQYF.